This T cell receptor (beta chain) was profiled in a study of T cells expressing NK-cell markers. On the study more broadly: Just one sequenced donor of eight was HCMV-seronegative, while seven were seropositive.

In generating TCR beta cDNA, 5'RACE template switching with UMIs was used. After re-calling the 5' RACE reads, TCRdb lists one entry per CDR3 protein, DNA absent. Recorded for this sample: approximately 550,000 distinct CDR3 sequences. Germline values: CDR1 MNHEY, CDR2 SVGAGI. The CDR3 runs 15 residues. About this clonotype: What it recognizes is unknown.

Study results and caveats: The dominant NKG2C+ clonotypes represented roughly 1.0-7.5% of CD8+ T cells in over 5 donors.

This clonotype was sampled from a man between 18 and 35 years old in good health. The rearrangement joins TRBV6-5 to TRBJ1-2. The sequenced sample was blood T cells: a sorted CD56 or NKG2C T cell subset, CD4+ or CD8+ T cells, or bulk PBMC T cells (not recorded which). This CDR3 is CASSYARQVNYGYTF.